The 16 T cell receptor beta chains given below trace back to one sample, sequenced in a study of blood T cell repertoires in COVID-19. TCRdb's table, derived via immunoSEQ multiplex PCR, lists solely in-frame clones and lacks some. This sample has about 180,000 clones, with 80% to 90% found just once. The sequenced sample consisted of peripheral blood. Receptors originate from a man between 18 and 35 years old who had recovered from COVID-19.

The rearrangement uses TRBV30 and TRBJ1-1, with 8 bases matching TRBD1. The V segment lost 3 bases and the J segment 1 base; nucleotides outside the gene matches: 4. CDR1 is GTSNPN and CDR2 is SVGIG in the germline V gene (reference sequence). This CDR3 spans 14 amino acids. CDR3 bases: TGTGCCTGGAGCCCCGGGACAGGGAACACTGAAGCTTTCTTT. This gives the protein CAWSPGTGNTEAFF.

This CDR3 is CASSPDGGSGANVLTF. CDR3 sequence (DNA): TGTGCCAGCAGCCCGGACGGAGGCTCTGGGGCCAACGTCCTGACTTTC. V is TRBV5-4 and J is TRBJ2-6, with D maybe TRBD2 (5 bases). The V gene's germline CDR1 is SGHNT and CDR2 YYREEE (reference sequence). Trimming shortened V by 4 bases and J by 0 bases, and 11 bases separated the two germline ends. There are 16 residues in the CDR3.

The table lists this clone with a few counts. The chain recombines TRBV9 with TRBJ1-6; tentative D call: TRBD1 (6 bases). In germline, CDR1 is SGDLS, CDR2 YYNGEE. The CDR3 length is 14 residues. V lost 4 bases and J 9 bases, leaving 14 bases between the germline ends. CDR3 DNA sequence: TGTGCCAGCAGCCAGGGGACACCCGCTTCACCCCTCCACTTT. Translating gives CASSQGTPASPLHF.

Comment on this clone: Its ends do not fully match the called genes, so a read error is possible. The V gene is TRBV19, the J gene TRBJ1-6, with D perhaps TRBD1 (6 bases). Germline V gene sequence: CDR1 LNHDA, CDR2 SQIVND (reference sequence). CDR3 size: 15 residues. The CDR3 is CASIETGSSNSPLHF. The CDR3 coding sequence is TGTGCCAGTATCGAGACAGGATCCTCTAATTCACCCCTCCACTTT.

The chain links TRBV6-6 to TRBJ1-5, with D possibly matching TRBD1 (6 bases). Germline V CDR1 and CDR2: MNHNY, SVGAGI (reference sequence). The ends were cut back, 6 bases at V and 2 bases at J, with 14 bases in the middle. There are 15 residues in the CDR3. The CDR3: CASRERGTGNQPQHF. In nucleotides, the CDR3 is TGTGCCAGCAGGGAAAGGGGGACGGGCAATCAGCCCCAGCATTTT.

The J gene is TRBJ2-2, the V gene TRBV9; D is possibly TRBD2 (5 bases). The CDR3 runs 14 residues. Trimming took off 6 bases at V and 3 bases at J, with 12 bases between the two ends. In germline, CDR1 is SGDLS, CDR2 YYNGEE. Written as DNA, the CDR3 is TGTGCCAGCAACGAGGGTCGGTACACCGGGGAGCTGTTTTTT. Its protein is CASNEGRYTGELFF.

The chain has TRBV5-4 and TRBJ2-7; D gene uncertain. Deletions cut 5 bases from V and 0 bases from J, with 12 bases between. This CDR3 has 14 amino acids. The germline CDR1 and CDR2 sequences are SGHNT and YYREEE (reference sequence). The CDR3 loop is CASSPSTSSYEQYF. The CDR3 DNA reads TGTGCCAGCAGTCCTAGTACAAGCTCCTACGAGCAGTACTTC.

The sample holds many counts of this clone. DNA of the CDR3: TGTGCCAGCAGTATCGGGGACACGGGCTCTGGAAACACCATATATTTT. Amino acids: CASSIGDTGSGNTIYF. This chain connects TRBV2 to TRBJ1-3, with D possibly being TRBD1 (6 bases). This CDR3 contains 16 residues. Germline loops: CDR1 SNHLY, CDR2 FYNNEI. V lost 5 bases and J 0 bases, leaving 14 bases between the germline ends.

The V call is TRBV18, the J call TRBJ1-1; tentative D call: TRBD1 (5 bases). This CDR3 comprises 16 residues. Germline V gene sequence: CDR1 KGHSH, CDR2 LQKENI. Trimming removed 8 bases at V and 6 bases at J, with 25 bases between. The chain's CDR3 is CASQSRGAWVSSEAFF. CDR3 bases: TGTGCCAGCCAAAGCCGCGGGGCATGGGTTAGCTCTGAAGCTTTCTTT.

The chain is built from TRBV2 and TRBJ2-7; perhaps TRBD1 as D (5 bases). CDR3 size: 14 residues. CDR1 and CDR2 from the germline V gene are SNHLY and FYNNEI. Trimming took off 1 base at V and 2 bases at J, with 9 bases between the two ends. The CDR3 bases are TGTGCCAGCAGTGAAGGCAGGGTCACCTACGAGCAGTACTTC. Translated: CASSEGRVTYEQYF.

V and J are TRBV10-3 and TRBJ2-2; 10 nucleotides match TRBD1. Germline CDR1 and CDR2: ENHRY and SYGVKD. V was clipped by 10 bases and J by 4 bases; unmatched bases: 6. This CDR3 is 14 amino acids long. CDR3 nucleotide sequence: TGTGCCACGACGGGACAGGGGAGCACCGGGGAGCTGTTTTTT. Encoded protein: CATTGQGSTGELFF.

This chain joins TRBV19 and TRBJ2-4, with a possible D match to TRBD1 (6 bases). The CDR3 extends over 13 amino acids. Germline values: CDR1 LNHDA, CDR2 SQIVND (reference sequence). V lost 5 bases and J lost 5, with 10 bases in between. CDR3 in DNA: TGTGCCAGTAGTTTACAGGGCCAAAACATTCAGTACTTC. This gives the protein CASSLQGQNIQYF.

This rearrangement joins TRBV6-5 to TRBJ2-2, with a weak D call TRBD2 (6 bases). CDR1 is MNHEY, CDR2 SVGAGI, per germline. The CDR3 runs to 15 residues. Trimming took 2 bases from V and 5 from J, leaving 12 bases between them. The CDR3 here is CASSYGGAGTGELFF. The CDR3 nucleotides read TGTGCCAGCAGTTACGGAGGGGCGGGGACCGGGGAGCTGTTTTTT.

V and J are TRBV19 and TRBJ2-1, with 12 bases that match TRBD2. The germline CDR1 and CDR2 sequences are LNHDA and SQIVND (reference sequence). The CDR3 extends over 14 amino acids. Trimming took 4 bases from V and 7 from J; bases not matched to a gene: 2. This CDR3 reads CASSRTSGNNEQFF. For the CDR3, the DNA is TGTGCCAGTAGTAGGACTAGCGGGAATAATGAGCAGTTCTTC.

CDR3 protein: CASSQQGAQPQHF. The CDR3 DNA is TGTGCCAGTAGTCAACAGGGGGCTCAGCCCCAGCATTTT. The rearrangement joins TRBV19 to TRBJ1-5; TRBD1 aligns across 9 bases. With 5 bases clipped from V and 6 bases from J, the junction kept 2 bases outside the gene matches. The CDR3 runs to 13 residues. Germline V gene sequence: CDR1 LNHDA, CDR2 SQIVND (reference sequence).

The chain employs TRBV5-4 and TRBJ2-5; the match to TRBD2 covers 11 bases. V dropped 4 bases and J dropped 5; count of bases not matched to a gene: 10. Germline CDR1 is SGHNT and CDR2 is YYREEE (reference sequence). This CDR3 is 16 amino acids long. The CDR3 DNA reads as TGTGCCAGCAGCGCTGGGACTAGCGGAGGGATGGAGACCCAGTACTTC. It encodes CASSAGTSGGMETQYF. The complete variable domain, with remaining parts taken from reference TRBV5-4 and TRBJ2-5, reads ETGVTQSPTHLIKTRGQQVTLRCSSQSGHNTVSWYQQALGQGPQFIFQYYREEENGRGNFPPRFSGLQFPNYSSELNVNALELDDSALYLCASSAGTSGGMETQYFGPGTRLLVL.